One and the same sample provided the 32 T cell receptor beta chains below, sequenced in a study of T-cell reconstitution after alpha-beta-depleted transplantation in children. Preparation of the TCRbeta library involved a method that used unique molecular identifiers. TCRdb re-called the PCR reads through MiXCR, storing one row per CDR3 protein. In the table there are about 90,000 distinct CDR3 sequences, around 15% of which are singletons. The source was PBMCs, mostly from graft donor cells, collected 180 days after TCRalphabeta/CD19-depleted stem cell transplant. All receptors come from a male patient aged 2-15 years who had a stem cell transplant for acute lymphoblastic leukemia, so the T cells may come from the graft donor.

This clonotype was detected a few times. The V gene is TRBV14, the J gene TRBJ2-1; D gene ambiguous. This CDR3 is 16 amino acids long. V lost 6 bases and J lost 0, with 15 bases in between. Germline V gives CDR1 SGHDN, CDR2 FVKESK. The DNA of the CDR3 is TGTGCCAGCAGTCCCGGCCGCCTTAGCTCCTACAATGAGCAGTTCTTC. This codes for CASSPGRLSSYNEQFF.

This clonotype was observed a few times. This chain joins TRBV5-1 and TRBJ2-7, with 9 positions matching TRBD1. The length of the CDR3 is 14 residues. V trimming: 4 bases; J trimming: 5 bases; junction bases outside the gene matches: 7. Germline CDR1 and CDR2: SGHRS and YFSETQ. In DNA, the CDR3 is TGCGCCAGCAGCCTCGGACAGGGGACTAACGAGCAGTACTTC. Its translation is CASSLGQGTNEQYF.

Many counts were recorded for this clonotype. The V call is TRBV2, the J call TRBJ2-7; a weak D match, TRBD1 (6 bases). Per germline, CDR1 SNHLY and CDR2 FYNNEI. The CDR3 extends over 12 amino acids. V lost 8 bases to trimming and J lost 4 bases, with 12 bases between them. Here the CDR3 DNA reads TGTGCCAGCGGACAGCAATGGTACGAGCAGTACTTC. Amino acids: CASGQQWYEQYF.

This clonotype was detected only a few times. The rearrangement links TRBV13 to TRBJ1-6, with D unclear. Germline lookup yields CDR1 PRHDT and CDR2 FYEKMQ (reference sequence). The CDR3 loop spans 15 amino acids. The V end lost 1 base, the J end lost 6 bases, and 10 bases lay between the germline ends. This chain's CDR3 is CASSLEGGGNSPLHF. CDR3 bases: TGTGCCAGCAGCTTAGAGGGAGGCGGTAATTCACCCCTCCACTTT.

This clonotype was seen only a few times. CDR3 protein: CASSYWDYEQYF. DNA for the CDR3: TGTGCCAGCAGTTACTGGGACTACGAGCAGTACTTC. This rearrangement joins TRBV6-2 or TRBV6-3 to TRBJ2-7; D gene uncertain. The V end was cut by 1 base, the J end by 3 bases, with 4 bases between. The germline V gene encodes CDR1 MNHEY and CDR2 SVGEGT. The CDR3 is 12 residues long.

This clonotype has more than one count but fewer than ten. The V and J genes are TRBV5-1 and TRBJ2-1; possibly TRBD2 for D (7 bases). This CDR3 comprises 11 residues. V was clipped by 10 bases and J by 15 bases, with 20 bases between them. From germline, CDR1 is SGHRS and CDR2 YFSETQ. CDR3 loop: CACTRGAQWFF. CDR3 sequence (DNA): TGCGCCTGTACCCGGGGGGCACAGTGGTTCTTC.

The genes are TRBV7-9 and TRBJ2-1; the D call may be TRBD1 or TRBD2 (6 bases each). Trimming left V 5 bases short and J 3 bases short, with 20 bases between. The CDR3 is made up of 17 amino acids. The germline CDR1 and CDR2 sequences are SEHNR and FQNEAQ (reference sequence). CDR3 nucleotide sequence: TGTGCCAGCAGCCCCCCTCCGGGGGCGACCCTCTACAATGAGCAGTTCTTC. This codes for CASSPPPGATLYNEQFF.

The rearrangement joins TRBV18 to TRBJ2-7; perhaps TRBD1 as D (6 bases). Germline CDR1 reads KGHSH; CDR2 reads LQKENI. V was cut by 6 bases and J by 0 bases, with 18 bases left in between. The CDR3 length is 16 residues. The DNA for the CDR3 is TGTGCCAGCTCTCGGGACATCTCGTACCCCTCCTACGAGCAGTACTTC. Translating it yields CASSRDISYPSYEQYF.

This clonotype showed up just a few times. The rearrangement uses TRBV27 and TRBJ2-5; 14 bases line up with TRBD2. Germline V gene sequence: CDR1 MNHEY, CDR2 SMNVEV (reference sequence). This CDR3 comprises 19 residues. Germline trimming cut 5 bases from V and 5 bases from J; bases unmatched to any gene: 16. This CDR3 reads CASSGEPGLAGESLETQYF. CDR3 coding DNA: TGTGCCAGCAGTGGGGAACCGGGACTAGCGGGAGAAAGTCTTGAGACCCAGTACTTC.

This clonotype was detected many times. The chain has TRBV12-3 or TRBV12-4 and TRBJ2-1, with TRBD2 matching over 10 bases. V shed 3 bases and J 5 bases; nucleotides not matched to a gene: 4. This CDR3 region has 15 residues. CDR3: CASSLLAGVHNEQFF. In DNA form, the CDR3 reads TGTGCCAGCAGTTTGCTAGCGGGGGTACACAATGAGCAGTTCTTC.

This clonotype was seen ten or more times. The chain couples TRBV7-9 to TRBJ1-4; 7 bases are a match to TRBD1. V trimming: 4 bases; J trimming: 0 bases; junction bases outside the gene matches: 2. The CDR3 length is 15 residues. Germline values: CDR1 SEHNR, CDR2 FQNEAQ (reference sequence). Here the CDR3 reads CASSYGQATNEKLFF. The CDR3 coding sequence is TGTGCCAGCAGCTACGGACAGGCAACTAATGAAAAACTGTTTTTT.

The chain is built from TRBV6-5 and TRBJ2-7, with 7 bases that match TRBD1. V lost 6 bases, J lost 4 bases, and 6 bases stayed unmatched. The CDR3 runs 13 residues. Germline lookup yields CDR1 MNHEY and CDR2 SVGAGI. The CDR3 loop reads CASRTGTVYEQYF. In nucleotides, the CDR3 is TGTGCCAGCAGAACCGGGACAGTGTACGAGCAGTACTTC.

The rearrangement joins TRBV6-1 to TRBJ1-1; D is undetermined. Germline V gives CDR1 MNHNS, CDR2 SASEGT. CDR3 size: 14 residues. Trimming took 5 bases from V and 9 from J, leaving 19 bases between them. CDR3 nucleotides: TGTGCCAGCAGTCCCGGAGTCAAGTACCCAAAAGCTTTCTTT. Its protein product is CASSPGVKYPKAFF.

This clonotype was recorded many times. The V gene is TRBV27, the J gene TRBJ1-2; a possible D gene is TRBD1 (6 bases). Between the trimmed V and J ends, which lost 0 bases and 6 bases, there was a span of 8 bases. The CDR3 extends over 13 amino acids. Germline assignment: CDR1 MNHEY and CDR2 SMNVEV (reference sequence). In DNA, the CDR3 is TGTGCCAGCAGTTTATCCAGGGGTGATGGCTACACCTTC. Amino acid sequence: CASSLSRGDGYTF.

The chain recombines TRBV11-2 with TRBJ2-1; 8 bases fit TRBD2. The CDR3 loop spans 16 amino acids. Germline V CDR1 and CDR2: SGHAT, FQNNGV. J lost 2 bases, V lost 0 bases, and 3 bases had no gene match. This CDR3 is CASSLEAGDPYNEQFF. The CDR3 nucleotides are TGTGCCAGCAGCTTAGAAGCGGGGGACCCCTACAATGAGCAGTTCTTC.

In its sample, this clonotype was seen a few times. V gene TRBV5-1 combines with J gene TRBJ2-3; D is undetermined. With 1 base removed from V and 4 bases from J, the gap between germline ends came to 13 bases. The CDR3 is 15 residues long. The germline CDR1 and CDR2 sequences are SGHRS and YFSETQ. The CDR3 is CASSLWVDDPDTQYF. CDR3 DNA: TGCGCCAGCAGCTTGTGGGTGGACGACCCAGATACGCAGTATTTT.

At least ten counts were recorded for this clonotype. The V gene is TRBV5-6, the J gene TRBJ1-2; possibly TRBD1 for D (5 bases). Trimming pared 1 base from V and 4 bases from J, leaving 20 bases between. Germline V gene lookup returns CDR1 SGHDT and CDR2 YYEEEE. CDR3 length: 17 residues. In DNA form, the CDR3 reads TGTGCCAGCAGCTTGAGGACAATCCCCTCACTAAGCTATGGCTACACCTTC. Amino acids: CASSLRTIPSLSYGYTF.

This clonotype showed up many times. V and J are TRBV5-6 and TRBJ1-1; 8 nucleotides line up with TRBD1. V shed 2 bases, J shed 8 bases, and the junction held 11 bases outside the gene matches. Germline assignment: CDR1 SGHDT and CDR2 YYEEEE. This CDR3 is built from 15 residues. The CDR3 DNA reads as TGTGCCAGCAGCTTCTATTCGACAGGGGTTGAGGAAGCTTTCTTT. This sequence encodes CASSFYSTGVEEAFF.

In this sample, this clonotype turned up many times. The rearrangement links TRBV5-1 to TRBJ2-3; 14 bases align to TRBD2. CDR1 and CDR2 (germline): SGHRS, YFSETQ. The CDR3 has 15 amino acids. Trimming at V came to 4 bases and at J to 4 bases, leaving 2 bases not matched to a gene. CDR3 in amino acids: CASSTGLAGADTQYF. CDR3 nucleotides: TGCGCCAGCAGCACGGGACTAGCGGGGGCAGATACGCAGTATTTT.

This rearrangement joins TRBV6-5 to TRBJ2-5; 8 bases are a match to TRBD2. The germline V gene encodes CDR1 MNHEY and CDR2 SVGAGI. This CDR3 region has 15 residues. J lost 3 bases, V lost 0 bases, and 3 bases had no gene match. The DNA of the CDR3 is TGTGCCAGCAGTTACTCTGGCGGGGGGAAAGAGACCCAGTACTTC. Encoded protein: CASSYSGGGKETQYF.

This chain joins TRBV7-9 and TRBJ2-7, with a weak D call TRBD2 (5 bases). The CDR3 is 14 amino acids. Germline V gives CDR1 SEHNR, CDR2 FQNEAQ (reference sequence). Trimming removed 1 base at V and 6 bases at J, with 13 bases between. CDR3 bases: TGTGCCAGCAGCTTAGATGCCCGTGCGGGCGAGCAGTACTTC. Translated, it gives CASSLDARAGEQYF.

The rearrangement uses TRBV15 and TRBJ2-7; the match to TRBD1 covers 11 bases. This CDR3 comprises 16 residues. J was trimmed by 6 bases and V by 6 bases; bases with no gene match: 13. The germline V gene encodes CDR1 LNHNV and CDR2 YYDKDF (reference sequence). The CDR3 here is CATSPPGTGGQIEQYF. CDR3 nucleotide sequence: TGTGCCACCAGTCCACCCGGGACAGGGGGGCAAATCGAGCAGTACTTC.

This clonotype has just a few counts. The V gene is TRBV20-1, the J gene TRBJ2-3; no reliable D call. In germline, CDR1 is DFQATT, CDR2 SNEGSKA (reference sequence). CDR3 length equals 10 residues. Trimming removed 8 bases at V and 4 bases at J, with 7 bases between. The CDR3 loop is CSPESDTQYF. The CDR3 DNA reads as TGCAGTCCGGAATCAGATACGCAGTATTTT.

This clonotype has only a few counts. The chain is built from TRBV6-2 or TRBV6-3 and TRBJ2-2; TRBD1 is a possible D gene (6 bases). The CDR3 is made up of 14 amino acids. V lost 6 bases to trimming and J lost 0 bases, with 8 bases between them. Germline CDR1 is MNHEY and CDR2 is SVGEGT. CDR3 loop: CASRQGPNTGELFF. The DNA of the CDR3 is TGTGCCAGCAGACAGGGTCCGAACACCGGGGAGCTGTTTTTT.

This clonotype appeared a few times. The rearrangement joins TRBV4-1 to TRBJ2-1, with D possibly TRBD1 on 5 matching bases. Germline lookup yields CDR1 MGHRA and CDR2 YSYEKL. This CDR3 has 15 amino acids. V lost 5 bases and J 0 bases, leaving 11 bases between the germline ends. CDR3 sequence (DNA): TGCGCCAGCAGCAATAGGACACTCTCCTACAATGAGCAGTTCTTC. Its protein is CASSNRTLSYNEQFF.

The chain carries TRBV11-2 and TRBJ2-2; TRBD1 might be the D (5 bases). Germline CDR1 reads SGHAT; CDR2 reads FQNNGV. V was clipped by 2 bases and J by 4 bases, with 17 bases between them. The CDR3 extends over 17 amino acids. The CDR3 DNA reads TGTGCCAGCAGCTTAATCGCGGCAGGGAAGAGCACCGGGGAGCTGTTTTTT. Its protein product is CASSLIAAGKSTGELFF.

This clonotype appeared a few times. The V call is TRBV7-2, the J call TRBJ2-2, with no clear D. The CDR3 runs to 13 residues. The V gene lost 2 bases and the J gene lost 7 bases, with 8 bases spanning the gap. Germline lookup yields CDR1 SGHTA and CDR2 FQGNSA. The CDR3 region is CASSLKAGGELFF. DNA of the CDR3: TGTGCCAGCAGCTTAAAGGCCGGCGGGGAGCTGTTTTTT. Full variable domain (outside the CDR3, taken from reference TRBV7-2 and TRBJ2-2): GAGVSQSPSNKVTEKGKDVELRCDPISGHTALYWYRQSLGQGLEFLIYFQGNSAPDKSGLPSDRFSAERTGGSVSTLTIQRTQQEDSAVYLCASSLKAGGELFFGEGSRLTVL.

The chain couples TRBV3-1 to TRBJ2-5, with a tentative D call TRBD1 (5 bases). V gave up 3 bases and J gave up 3 bases, with 17 bases separating them. The CDR3 spans 16 residues. The germline V gene has CDR1 LGHDT and CDR2 YNNKEL (reference sequence). CDR3 DNA: TGTGCCAGCAGCCAGGTGGCAGGGCCGCTAGAAGAGACCCAGTACTTC. This gives the protein CASSQVAGPLEETQYF.

This clonotype occurred many times. The chain is built from TRBV29-1 and TRBJ2-3; D is undetermined. This CDR3 is built from 10 residues. The ends were cut back, 4 bases at V and 5 bases at J, with 4 bases in the middle. In germline, CDR1 is SQVTM, CDR2 ANQGSEA. The CDR3 region is CSVAVDTQYF. For the CDR3, the DNA is TGCAGCGTTGCTGTAGATACGCAGTATTTT.

V gene TRBV11-3 combines with J gene TRBJ2-1; 9 bases are a match to TRBD1. V gave up 6 bases and J gave up 4 bases; unmatched junction bases: 4. The CDR3 extends over 14 amino acids. From germline, CDR1 is SGHNT and CDR2 YENEEA. CDR3 DNA sequence: TGTGCCAGCAGACACGGACAGGGGTACAATGAGCAGTTCTTC. It codes for CASRHGQGYNEQFF.

V and J are TRBV2 and TRBJ2-1; D not resolved. The CDR3 is 13 residues long. The germline gives CDR1 SNHLY, CDR2 FYNNEI. With 6 bases removed from V and 8 bases from J, the gap between germline ends came to 14 bases. The DNA of the CDR3 is TGTGCCAGCAGCGTCCGAGATGAGGATGAGCAGTTCTTC. Amino acids: CASSVRDEDEQFF.

This clonotype was counted a few times. The chain has TRBV20-1 and TRBJ2-5, with TRBD2 identical over 11 bases. Per germline, CDR1 DFQATT and CDR2 SNEGSKA (reference sequence). This CDR3 has 14 amino acids. V dropped 3 bases and J dropped 6; count of bases not matched to a gene: 6. CDR3 in DNA: TGCAGTGCTAGGGTTAGCGGGGGGGATCAGACCCAGTACTTC. This codes for CSARVSGGDQTQYF.